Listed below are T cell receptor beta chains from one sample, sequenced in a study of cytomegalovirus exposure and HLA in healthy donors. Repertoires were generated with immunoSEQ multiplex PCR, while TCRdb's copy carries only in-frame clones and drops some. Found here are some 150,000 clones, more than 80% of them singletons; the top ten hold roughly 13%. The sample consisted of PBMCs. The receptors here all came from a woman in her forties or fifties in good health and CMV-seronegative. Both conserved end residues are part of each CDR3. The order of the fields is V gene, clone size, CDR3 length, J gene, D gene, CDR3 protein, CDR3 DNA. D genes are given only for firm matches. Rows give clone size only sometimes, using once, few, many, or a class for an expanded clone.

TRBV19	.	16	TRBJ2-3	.	CASSLTSTKLTDTQYF	TGTGCCAGTAGCCTAACTAGCACCAAACTCACAGATACGCAGTATTTT
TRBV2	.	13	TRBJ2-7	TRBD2	CASLAGVTYEQYF	TGTGCCAGCTTAGCGGGAGTTACCTACGAGCAGTACTTC
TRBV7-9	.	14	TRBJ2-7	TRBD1	CASSYRDRGIEQYF	TGTGCCAGCAGCTACCGGGACAGGGGCATCGAGCAGTACTTC
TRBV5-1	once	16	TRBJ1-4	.	CASSEQGGGANEKLFF	TGCGCCAGCAGCGAACAGGGAGGGGGGGCTAATGAAAAACTGTTTTTT
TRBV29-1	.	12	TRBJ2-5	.	CSAGGAVETQYF	TGCAGCGCCGGAGGAGCGGTAGAGACCCAGTACTTC
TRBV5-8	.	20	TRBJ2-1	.	CASSGGRVGELDSSYNEQFF	TGTGCCAGCAGCGGCGGAAGGGTGGGAGAATTGGACAGCTCCTACAATGAGCAGTTCTTC
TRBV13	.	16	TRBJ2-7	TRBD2	CASSYSRLAGPYEQYF	TGTGCCAGCAGCTACTCGCGACTAGCGGGACCATACGAGCAGTACTTC
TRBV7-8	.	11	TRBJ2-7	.	CASSFFDEQYF	TGTGCCAGCAGCTTCTTCGACGAGCAGTACTTC
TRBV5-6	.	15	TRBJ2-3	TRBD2	CASSLGTSGADTQYF	TGTGCCAGCAGCTTGGGGACTAGCGGGGCAGATACGCAGTATTTT
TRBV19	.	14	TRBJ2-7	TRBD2	CASRTSGVQKEQYF	TGTGCCAGTCGAACTAGCGGGGTACAGAAGGAGCAGTACTTC
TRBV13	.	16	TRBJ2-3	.	CASSTRDSGIADTQYF	TGTGCCAGCAGCACCCGGGACTCGGGCATTGCAGATACGCAGTATTTT
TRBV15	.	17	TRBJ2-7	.	CATSRSGLRGPSYEQYF	TGTGCCACCAGCAGATCTGGTCTGCGGGGGCCGTCCTACGAGCAGTACTTC
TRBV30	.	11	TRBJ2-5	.	CAWSEKETQYF	TGTGCCTGGAGCGAGAAAGAGACCCAGTACTTC
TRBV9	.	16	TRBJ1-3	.	CASSVGPISSGNTIYF	TGTGCCAGCAGCGTAGGCCCCATCAGCTCTGGAAACACCATATATTTT
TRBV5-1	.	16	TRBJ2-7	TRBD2	CASSLDGGSWSYEQYF	TGCGCCAGCAGCTTGGATGGCGGGAGTTGGTCCTACGAGCAGTACTTC
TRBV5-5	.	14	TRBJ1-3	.	CASSFTGVGNTIYF	TGTGCCAGCAGCTTTACCGGGGTCGGAAACACCATATATTTT
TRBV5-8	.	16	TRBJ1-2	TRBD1	CASIWGTGGSGYGYTF	TGTGCCAGCATATGGGGGACAGGGGGCAGTGGCTATGGCTACACCTTC
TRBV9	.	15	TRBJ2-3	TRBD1	CASSARQGSPDTQYF	TGTGCCAGCAGCGCCCGACAGGGTAGCCCAGATACGCAGTATTTT
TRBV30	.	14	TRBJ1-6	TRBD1	CAWRDRGGNSPLHF	TGTGCCTGGAGAGACAGGGGCGGGAATTCACCCCTCCACTTT
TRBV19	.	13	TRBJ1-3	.	CASSSYSGNTIYF	TGTGCCAGTAGTAGCTACTCTGGAAACACCATATATTTT
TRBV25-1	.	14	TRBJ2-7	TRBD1	CASSETGTSFEQYF	TGTGCCAGCAGTGAGACAGGGACGTCGTTCGAGCAGTACTTC
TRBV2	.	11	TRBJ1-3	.	CASRSGNTIYF	TGTGCCAGCCGCTCTGGAAACACCATATATTTT
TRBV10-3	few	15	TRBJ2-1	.	CAISESTRVYNEQFF	TGTGCCATCAGTGAGTCTACCCGGGTTTACAATGAGCAGTTCTTC
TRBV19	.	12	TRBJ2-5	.	CASSPLGETQYF	TGTGCCAGTAGCCCCCTAGGAGAGACCCAGTACTTC
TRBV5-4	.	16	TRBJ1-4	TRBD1	CASSLGTGVGYEKLFF	TGTGCCAGCAGCTTGGGGACAGGAGTAGGGTATGAAAAACTGTTTTTT
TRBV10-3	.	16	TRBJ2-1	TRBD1	CAISPGQGAGFNEQFF	TGTGCCATCAGCCCGGGACAGGGGGCTGGGTTTAATGAGCAGTTCTTC
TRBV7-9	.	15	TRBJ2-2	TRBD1	CASSSDRGNTGELFF	TGTGCCAGCAGCTCCGACAGGGGGAACACCGGGGAGCTGTTTTTT
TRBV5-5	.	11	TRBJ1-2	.	CASNMDRRKTF	TGTGCCAGCAACATGGACAGACGAAAGACCTTC
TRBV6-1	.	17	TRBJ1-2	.	CASSEPSRGLTNYGYTF	TGTGCCAGCAGTGAACCTTCGAGGGGACTTACTAACTATGGCTACACCTTC
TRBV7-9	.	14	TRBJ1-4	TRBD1	CASTRGQADEVLFF	TGTGCCAGCACGCGTGGACAGGCGGATGAGGTACTGTTTTTT
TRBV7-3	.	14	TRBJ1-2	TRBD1	CASSLGTGDSGYTF	TGTGCCAGCAGCTTAGGGACAGGGGACTCTGGCTACACCTTC
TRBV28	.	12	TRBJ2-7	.	CASRAEYYEQYF	TGTGCCAGCAGGGCCGAATACTACGAGCAGTACTTC
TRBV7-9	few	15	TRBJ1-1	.	CASSLALGIRTEAFF	TGTGCCAGCAGCTTAGCGCTAGGTATTCGGACTGAAGCTTTCTTT
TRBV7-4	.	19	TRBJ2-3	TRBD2	CASSYEPGLADFSADTQYF	TGTGCCAGCAGCTACGAACCGGGACTAGCTGATTTTTCGGCAGATACGCAGTATTTT
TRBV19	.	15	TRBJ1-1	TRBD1	CASTDRGLVNTEAFF	TGTGCCAGTACCGACAGGGGGCTGGTGAACACTGAAGCTTTCTTT
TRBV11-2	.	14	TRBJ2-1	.	CASSLVSSYNEQFF	TGTGCCAGCAGCTTAGTTAGCAGCTACAATGAGCAGTTCTTC
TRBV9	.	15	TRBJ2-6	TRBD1	CASSFRGWGANVLTF	TGTGCCAGCAGCTTCAGGGGGTGGGGGGCCAACGTCCTGACTTTC
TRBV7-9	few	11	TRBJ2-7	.	CSSTHGPEQYF	TGTTCCAGCACCCACGGTCCCGAGCAGTACTTC
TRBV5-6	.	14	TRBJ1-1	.	CASSSGTLNTEAFF	TGTGCCAGCAGTTCCGGGACACTGAACACTGAAGCTTTCTTT
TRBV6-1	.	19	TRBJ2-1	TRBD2	CASSDGTSGRGSSYNEQFF	TGTGCCAGCAGTGACGGGACTAGCGGGAGGGGGAGCTCCTACAATGAGCAGTTCTTC
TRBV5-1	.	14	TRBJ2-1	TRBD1	CASRVGTGNNEQFF	TGCGCCAGCAGAGTCGGGACAGGCAACAATGAGCAGTTCTTC
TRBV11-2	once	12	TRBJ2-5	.	CASSFSGETQYF	TGTGCCAGCAGCTTCTCGGGGGAGACCCAGTACTTC